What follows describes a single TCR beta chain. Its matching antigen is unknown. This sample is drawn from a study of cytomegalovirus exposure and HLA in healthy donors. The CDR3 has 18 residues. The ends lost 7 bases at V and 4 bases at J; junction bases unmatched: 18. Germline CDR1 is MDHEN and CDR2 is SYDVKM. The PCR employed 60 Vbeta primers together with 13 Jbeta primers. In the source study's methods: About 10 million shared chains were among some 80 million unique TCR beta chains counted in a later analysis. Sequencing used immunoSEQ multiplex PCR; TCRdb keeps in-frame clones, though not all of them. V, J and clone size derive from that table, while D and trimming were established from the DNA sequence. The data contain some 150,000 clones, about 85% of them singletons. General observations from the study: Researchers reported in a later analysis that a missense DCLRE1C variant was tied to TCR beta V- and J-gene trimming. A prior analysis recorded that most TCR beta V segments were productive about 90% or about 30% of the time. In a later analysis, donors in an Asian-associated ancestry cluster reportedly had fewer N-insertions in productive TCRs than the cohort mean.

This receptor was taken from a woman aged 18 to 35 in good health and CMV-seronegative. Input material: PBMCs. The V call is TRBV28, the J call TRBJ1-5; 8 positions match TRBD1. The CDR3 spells CASTLGTGWTSGNQPQHF. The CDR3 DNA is TGTGCCAGCACCCTGGGGACAGGTTGGACGTCGGGGAATCAGCCCCAGCATTTT. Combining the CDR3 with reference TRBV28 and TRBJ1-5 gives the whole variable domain DVKVTQSSRYLVKRTGEKVFLECVQDMDHENMFWYRQDPGLGLRLIYFSYDVKMKEKGDIPEGYSVSREKKERFSLILESASTNQTSMYLCASTLGTGWTSGNQPQHFGDGTRLSIL.